This TCR beta chain was recovered during a study of cytomegalovirus exposure and HLA in healthy donors. Study outcomes and limitations: A classifier reportedly called cytomegalovirus status with high sensitivity and specificity. Despite most TCR sequences being rare, some public TCRs occurred in many donors. The study labeled under 200 TCR beta chains cytomegalovirus-associated.

As concerns this clone: Its antigen is currently unknown.

Sequencing was performed with immunoSEQ multiplex PCR; in TCRdb, only in-frame clones are kept and a portion is missing. The sample includes 200,000 to 250,000 clones, roughly 83% of them seen just once. The CDR3 is 14 residues long. Trimming shortened V by 3 bases and J by 5 bases, and 13 bases separated the two germline ends. Germline assignment: CDR1 MDHEN and CDR2 SYDVKM. The sequence was obtained from a woman aged 18 to 35 in good health and CMV-seronegative. Sample: PBMCs. V and J are TRBV28 and TRBJ2-5; maybe TRBD2 (5 bases). CDR3 DNA: TGTGCCAGCAGTTTCCTTTCGGGGTGGGAGACCCAGTACTTC. Protein: CASSFLSGWETQYF.